This T cell receptor (beta chain) was found in a study of blood T cell repertoires in COVID-19. Turning to the study itself: Italy, Spain and the United States were the sources of the convalescent and acute COVID-19 samples. PBMCs, B-cell-depleted T cells, or T cells provided the cDNA or gDNA that made up the material.

Recruited during active infection, patients (from Seattle) were subsequently followed longitudinally. Per the original methods: Quantification of nucleated cells was approximated via reference gene primer amplification. Assay used: immunoSEQ multiplex PCR; TCRdb lists only in-frame clones, some missing. D and trimming were read from the DNA, whereas the V and J calls and clone size are those reported in that table. This sample has some 110,000 clones; more than 70% occur once, and the top ten carry around 3.3%. The germline CDR1 and CDR2 sequences are SGHKS and YYEKEE (reference sequence). After removal of 4 bases from V and 0 bases from J, the junction contained 9 bases not matched to a gene. This CDR3 is built from 16 residues.

The rearrangement joins TRBV5-5 to TRBJ2-7; 8 bases line up with TRBD2. Sequencing was performed on peripheral blood. The clonotype comes from a woman aged 80 or over with COVID-19, enrolled during active disease. CDR3 amino acids: CASSQSSGSGSYEQYF. In DNA, the CDR3 is TGTGCCAGCAGCCAATCTAGCGGGTCAGGCTCCTACGAGCAGTACTTC.